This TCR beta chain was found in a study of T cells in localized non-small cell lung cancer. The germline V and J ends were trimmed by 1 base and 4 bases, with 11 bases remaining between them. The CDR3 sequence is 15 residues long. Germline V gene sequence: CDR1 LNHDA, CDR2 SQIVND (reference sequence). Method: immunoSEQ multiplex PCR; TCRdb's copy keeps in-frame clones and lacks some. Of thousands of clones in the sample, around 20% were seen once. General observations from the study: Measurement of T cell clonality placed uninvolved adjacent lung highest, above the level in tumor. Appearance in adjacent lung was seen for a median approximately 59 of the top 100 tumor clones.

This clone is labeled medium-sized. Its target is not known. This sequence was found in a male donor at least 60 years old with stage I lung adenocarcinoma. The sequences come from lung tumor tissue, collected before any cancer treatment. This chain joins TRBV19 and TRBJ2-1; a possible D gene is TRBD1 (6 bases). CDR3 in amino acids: CASSIARTAYNEQFF. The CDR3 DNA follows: TGTGCCAGTAGTATAGCCCGGACAGCATACAATGAGCAGTTCTTC.